This TCR beta chain derives from a study of blood T cell repertoires in COVID-19. The CDR3 is 13 amino acids. V shed 1 base and J shed 8 bases, with 12 bases lying between them. The germline V gene has CDR1 SGHNT and CDR2 YYREEE (reference sequence). Original data processing: Amplified reference gene primers provided the basis for estimating nucleated cell counts. Profiled with immunoSEQ multiplex PCR; TCRdb holds only in-frame clones, not every one. V and J calls and clone size are as listed in that table; D and trimming were resolved from the DNA. Among tens of thousands of clones listed, around 83% were seen once.

This receptor was obtained from a man aged 50 to 60 with active COVID-19. The sequencing input was peripheral blood. V is TRBV5-4 and J is TRBJ1-2; tentatively, D is TRBD1 (5 bases). Here the CDR3 DNA reads TGTGCCAGCAGCTTGCAGGGCTCTTTGGGCTACACCTTC. Protein product: CASSLQGSLGYTF.